These T cell receptor beta chains were read from a single sample in a study of blood T cell repertoires in COVID-19. The table came from immunoSEQ multiplex PCR; TCRdb's copy has only in-frame clones and leaves some out. The data show more than 85,000 clones, with roughly 82% seen just once and 7.9% held by the top ten. The sequencing input was peripheral blood. The receptors stem from a woman older than 75 with active or convalescent COVID-19. Both conserved end residues are part of each CDR3. The order of the fields is CDR3 protein, CDR3 DNA, J gene, D gene, V gene, clone size. A D gene is named only where the DNA matches it firmly. The size of a clone is reported for some rows only, either as once, few or many, or as a class for expanded clones.

CASSERLERSNEQFF | TGCGCCAGCAGTGAGAGACTAGAACGGAGCAATGAGCAGTTCTTC | TRBJ2-1 | - | TRBV10-1 | -
CASSRDRVVNTEAFF | TGTGCCAGCAGTAGGGACAGGGTGGTGAACACTGAAGCTTTCTTT | TRBJ1-1 | TRBD1 | TRBV6-5 | -
CASSGGINEKLFF | TGTGCCAGCAGCGGGGGGATTAATGAAAAACTGTTTTTT | TRBJ1-4 | - | TRBV5-6 | -
CASSLGPAVYNEQFF | TGTGCCAGCAGCTTGGGCCCAGCGGTTTACAATGAGCAGTTCTTC | TRBJ2-1 | - | TRBV7-2 | -
CASSQDFSGGAGQPQHF | TGCGCCAGCAGCCAAGATTTCAGTGGGGGGGCCGGTCAGCCCCAGCATTTT | TRBJ1-5 | - | TRBV4-1 | -
CAISVIQGEDGYTF | TGTGCCATCAGTGTAATACAGGGAGAGGATGGCTACACCTTC | TRBJ1-2 | - | TRBV10-3 | -
CARLRRTDTQYF | TGTGCCAGGTTGCGTCGGACAGATACGCAGTATTTT | TRBJ2-3 | - | TRBV6-5 | -
CASMLTSVSTDTQYF | TGTGCCAGTATGTTGACTAGCGTAAGCACAGATACGCAGTATTTT | TRBJ2-3 | TRBD2 | TRBV19 | -
CASSLGQGRGTDTQYF | TGTGCCAGCAGCTTAGGTCAGGGCAGAGGCACAGATACGCAGTATTTT | TRBJ2-3 | - | TRBV7-3 | -
CASSWTGTGVYNEQFF | TGCGCCAGCAGCTGGACCGGGACAGGGGTTTACAATGAGCAGTTCTTC | TRBJ2-1 | TRBD1 | TRBV5-1 | -
CASSLEGGATEAFF | TGTGCCAGCAGCTTGGAGGGAGGGGCGACTGAAGCTTTCTTT | TRBJ1-1 | - | TRBV5-4 | -
CASSGYTEVNTEAFF | TGTGCCAGCAGCGGTTATACGGAGGTTAACACTGAAGCTTTCTTT | TRBJ1-1 | - | TRBV5-8 | -
CATHRGPQNEQFF | TGTGCCACCCACAGGGGACCCCAGAATGAGCAGTTCTTC | TRBJ2-1 | TRBD1 | TRBV28 | -
CSARAGSGTEAFF | TGCAGCGCCCGAGCGGGGTCGGGCACTGAAGCTTTCTTT | TRBJ1-1 | - | TRBV29-1 | -
CASSLQGDSPLHF | TGTGCCAGCAGCCTACAGGGGGATTCACCCCTCCACTTT | TRBJ1-6 | TRBD1 | TRBV7-3 | few
CASSLSGASGSTDTQYF | TGTGCCAGCAGCTTATCAGGAGCTAGCGGGAGCACAGATACGCAGTATTTT | TRBJ2-3 | TRBD2 | TRBV7-3 | few
CANGQGRDGYTF | TGTGCCAATGGACAGGGCAGGGATGGCTACACCTTC | TRBJ1-2 | TRBD1 | TRBV10-3 | -
CASRGWGRLTGELFF | TGTGCCAGCAGAGGCTGGGGCAGGTTGACCGGGGAGCTGTTTTTT | TRBJ2-2 | - | TRBV28 | -
CASSQRTSGQNEQFF | TGTGCCAGCTCCCAACGGACTAGCGGACAGAATGAGCAGTTCTTC | TRBJ2-1 | TRBD2 | TRBV18 | -
CASSQGQGSYNSPLHF | TGTGCCAGCAGCCAAGGACAGGGCTCCTATAATTCACCCCTCCACTTT | TRBJ1-6 | TRBD1 | TRBV4-2 | -
CASSPPSGRVTGELFF | TGTGCCAGCTCACCACCTAGCGGGAGAGTCACCGGGGAGCTGTTTTTT | TRBJ2-2 | TRBD2 | TRBV18 | once
CASNERGLSNQPQHF | TGTGCCAGTAACGAAAGGGGTTTGTCAAATCAGCCCCAGCATTTT | TRBJ1-5 | - | TRBV6-5 | -
CASTPGSSGNTIYF | TGTGCCAGCACCCCTGGGAGCTCTGGAAACACCATATATTTT | TRBJ1-3 | - | TRBV28 | -
CASSPGWGQGGDEQYF | TGCGCCAGCAGCCCCGGATGGGGACAGGGAGGGGACGAGCAGTACTTC | TRBJ2-7 | TRBD1 | TRBV5-1 | -
CASSQVGGPTEAFF | TGTGCCAGCAGCCAAGTTGGAGGCCCCACTGAAGCTTTCTTT | TRBJ1-1 | - | TRBV3-1/TRBV3-2 | once
CASSHWQFYNEQFF | TGTGCCAGCAGCCATTGGCAGTTCTACAATGAGCAGTTCTTC | TRBJ2-1 | - | TRBV3-1/TRBV3-2 | few
CATSLGGRGNQPQHF | TGTGCCACCAGTCTAGGCGGCAGGGGGAATCAGCCCCAGCATTTT | TRBJ1-5 | TRBD1 | TRBV15 | -
CATSGSFRGEQYF | TGTGCCACCAGCGGAAGTTTCCGCGGGGAGCAGTACTTC | TRBJ2-7 | - | TRBV15 | -
CASSPTGTYGYTF | TGTGCCAGCAGCCCAACAGGAACCTATGGCTACACCTTC | TRBJ1-2 | - | TRBV28 | -
CASSPGQETKAFF | TGTGCCAGCAGCCCCGGACAGGAGACAAAGGCTTTCTTT | TRBJ1-1 | TRBD1 | TRBV5-4 | -
CASSRPGGSLYGYTF | TGTGCCAGTAGTCGGCCAGGGGGAAGCCTTTATGGCTACACCTTC | TRBJ1-2 | TRBD1 | TRBV19 | -
CSVDRGGNTGELFF | TGCAGCGTCGACAGGGGGGGTAACACCGGGGAGCTGTTTTTT | TRBJ2-2 | TRBD1 | TRBV29-1 | -
CASSTPGHQSPFEQYF | TGTGCCAGCAGTACCCCGGGACACCAGAGCCCTTTTGAGCAGTACTTC | TRBJ2-7 | - | TRBV28 | -
CASSPKRLQGIAFF | TGTGCCAGCAGCCCAAAGAGGTTACAGGGGATAGCTTTCTTT | TRBJ1-1 | TRBD1 | TRBV3-1/TRBV3-2 | -
CASSRAGGGNEQFF | TGTGCCAGTAGTCGGGCGGGAGGGGGCAATGAGCAGTTCTTC | TRBJ2-1 | TRBD2 | TRBV19 | -
CASSLGSGSTDTQYF | TGCGCCAGCAGCTTGGGTAGCGGTAGCACAGATACGCAGTATTTT | TRBJ2-3 | - | TRBV5-1 | -
CASSVGDTYDYNEQFF | TGTGCCAGCAGCGTAGGGGACACCTATGACTACAATGAGCAGTTCTTC | TRBJ2-1 | - | TRBV9 | -
CASSRQRRGEQYF | TGTGCCAGCAGTCGACAGCGCCGGGGGGAGCAGTACTTC | TRBJ2-7 | - | TRBV28 | -
CASSQGAGGSGELFF | TGCGCCAGCAGCCAAGGAGCGGGAGGGTCCGGGGAGCTGTTTTTT | TRBJ2-2 | TRBD2 | TRBV4-1 | -
CASSELTGDTEAFF | TGTGCCAGCAGTGAACTAACAGGGGACACTGAAGCTTTCTTT | TRBJ1-1 | TRBD1 | TRBV2 | few
CASSLAGRGQETQYF | TGTGCCAGCTCTCTAGCGGGGAGGGGCCAAGAGACCCAGTACTTC | TRBJ2-5 | TRBD2 | TRBV25-1 | -
CASSLVTRWPSANSPLHF | TGTGCCAGCAGCTTGGTCACCAGGTGGCCCTCGGCTAATTCACCCCTCCACTTT | TRBJ1-6 | - | TRBV5-6 | -
CASSYAQATGIYSNQPQHF | TGTGCCAGCAGTTACGCTCAGGCGACAGGGATTTATAGCAATCAGCCCCAGCATTTT | TRBJ1-5 | TRBD1 | TRBV6-2/TRBV6-3 | -
CASSGGQGRSEAFF | TGCGCCAGCAGCGGCGGACAGGGGCGCTCTGAAGCTTTCTTT | TRBJ1-1 | TRBD1 | TRBV5-1 | -
CASSLTGQRGETQYF | TGCGCCAGCAGCTTGACGGGACAACGTGGGGAGACCCAGTACTTC | TRBJ2-5 | - | TRBV5-1 | -
CASSLQNSGNTIYF | TGTGCCAGCAGTCTACAGAACTCTGGAAACACCATATATTTT | TRBJ1-3 | - | TRBV11-1 | -
CASSLTSESADTQYF | TGTGCCAGCAGCTTAACCTCGGAGAGTGCAGATACGCAGTATTTT | TRBJ2-3 | - | TRBV7-3 | -
CARFGGGFYNEQFF | TGTGCCCGCTTTGGGGGAGGGTTCTACAATGAGCAGTTCTTC | TRBJ2-1 | TRBD2 | TRBV7-3 | -
CSVESAGGRVQETQYF | TGCAGCGTTGAATCGGCCGGCGGGAGGGTCCAAGAGACCCAGTACTTC | TRBJ2-5 | TRBD2 | TRBV29-1 | -
CASSLVVGLAAYNEQFF | TGTGCCAGCAGCTTAGTGGTGGGGCTAGCGGCCTACAATGAGCAGTTCTTC | TRBJ2-1 | TRBD2 | TRBV7-8 | once
CASSLAVAGAQETQYF | TGCGCCAGCAGCTTGGCCGTAGCGGGGGCACAAGAGACCCAGTACTTC | TRBJ2-5 | TRBD2 | TRBV5-1 | -